The 11 T cell receptor beta chains below were found in one sample sequenced in a study of beta chain features in type 1 diabetes (dated by TCRdb to the late 2010s). No antigen has been assigned to these receptors. The paper's findings and limits, for the study overall: In all four CD4+ subsets, TCRB CDR3 length was moderately but significantly shorter in type 1 diabetes patients.

The library was generated by the immunoSEQ multiplex PCR assay. The High Capacity cDNA Reverse Transcription Kit was used to reverse transcribe all of the isolated RNA, meaning that expressed TCRB transcripts were what got sequenced. As stored in TCRdb, this immuneACCESS dataset retains in-frame rearrangements with V and J assigned. A fraction of the clones does not appear; measured against another copy, unresolved V genes explain less than half of the discrepancy, and the remainder lacks a known reason. Present in this sample are hundreds of thousands of clones, roughly 13% of which were seen just once. Approximately 0.043% of the sample is in the top ten clones. Sequencing was performed on naive CD4+ T cells from blood. Explained via the paper, the cell subset or site label denotes: true naive CD4+ T cells. These receptors were obtained from a man between 18 and 35 years old with type 1 diabetes.

The CDR3 is CASSKGDTTYEQYF. The CDR3 nucleotides read TGTGCCAGCAGCAAAGGGGACACCACCTACGAGCAGTACTTC. This chain connects TRBV21-1 to TRBJ2-7; the tabulated D call, TRBD1, remains unverified against the DNA. TRBV21-1 is assigned pseudogene status. This CDR3 is built from 14 residues.

This chain links TRBV16 with TRBJ1-2, with D uncertain. This CDR3 has 12 residues. CDR1 and CDR2 (germline): KGHSY, FQNENV. V was pared by 2 bases and J by 2 bases, with 3 bases between. The CDR3 reads CASSQLNYGYTF. In DNA form, the CDR3 reads TGTGCCAGCAGCCAACTGAACTATGGCTACACCTTC.

There are a few counts of this clone. Other DNA sequences in the same sample also yield this CDR3. The chain carries TRBV4-3 and TRBJ1-1; D is uncertain. The CDR3 has 13 residues. V lost 6 bases and J 5 bases, leaving 13 bases between the germline ends. Germline V gene data show CDR1 as LGHNA and CDR2 as YSLEER. In nucleotides, the CDR3 is TGCGCCAGCAGGAGGGAGGGTGAGACTGAAGCTTTCTTT. Protein sequence: CASRREGETEAFF.

There are a few counts of this clone. Different DNA sequences within this sample yield the same CDR3. The genes are TRBV5-1 and TRBJ2-2; D unresolved. Per the germline V gene, CDR1 is SGHRS and CDR2 is YFSETQ. Trimming removed 0 bases at V and 2 bases at J, with 2 bases between. This CDR3 has 13 amino acids. The CDR3 loop reads CASSLGNTGELFF. The CDR3 region has the DNA TGCGCCAGCAGCTTGGGAAACACCGGGGAGCTGTTTTTT.

The rearrangement uses TRBV7-2 and TRBJ1-2; D uncertain. The CDR3 is 13 amino acids. CDR1 and CDR2 from the germline V gene are SGHTA and FQGNSA. Trimming shortened V by 3 bases and J by 1 base, and 6 bases separated the two germline ends. CDR3 amino acids: CASSLRVNYGYTF. CDR3 in DNA: TGTGCCAGCAGCTTGAGGGTTAACTATGGCTACACCTTC.

This rearrangement joins TRBV30 to TRBJ1-2; 8 nucleotides line up with TRBD1. The germline V gene has CDR1 GTSNPN and CDR2 SVGIG (reference sequence). Unmatched junction bases numbered 11, after V lost 4 bases and J lost 4 bases. The CDR3 extends over 15 amino acids. The CDR3 loop is CAWTYSTGALYGYTF. The DNA of the CDR3 is TGTGCCTGGACCTACTCGACAGGGGCCCTCTATGGCTACACCTTC.

This clone was found a few times. The chain carries TRBV29-1 and TRBJ2-1, with D unclear. CDR1 is SQVTM and CDR2 is ANQGSEA in the germline V gene. The germline V and J ends were trimmed by 3 bases and 5 bases, with 14 bases remaining between them. This CDR3 contains 14 residues. In DNA, the CDR3 is TGCAGCGTTGAGCGACCGAAGGCAAACAATGAGCAGTTCTTC. Amino acid sequence: CSVERPKANNEQFF.

This clone has more than one count but fewer than ten. The chain recombines TRBV30 with TRBJ2-3; 10 positions match TRBD2. Germline trimming cut 2 bases from V and 5 bases from J; bases unmatched to any gene: 10. The CDR3 totals 16 residues. Germline assignment: CDR1 GTSNPN and CDR2 SVGIG (reference sequence). This CDR3 is CAWSRSSGRFGDTQYF. As DNA, the CDR3 is TGTGCCTGGAGTCGAAGTAGCGGGAGGTTCGGAGATACGCAGTATTTT.

The gene calls are TRBV7-9 and TRBJ1-2, with D perhaps matching TRBD1 (5 bases). This CDR3 spans 14 amino acids. Germline CDR1 reads SEHNR; CDR2 reads FQNEAQ (reference sequence). V lost 1 base to trimming and J lost 8 bases, with 14 bases between them. In nucleotides, the CDR3 is TGTGCCAGCAGCTTAGTGGGCAGGGTTGGCGGCTACACCTTC. Translating it yields CASSLVGRVGGYTF.

The rearrangement links TRBV14 to TRBJ2-7, with 8 bases aligning to TRBD1. The V gene end was trimmed by 1 base and the J gene end by 1 base; junction bases not matched to a gene: 3. The CDR3 totals 15 residues. Per germline, CDR1 SGHDN and CDR2 FVKESK. The CDR3 is CASSQGTGSSYEQYF. The CDR3 bases are TGTGCCAGCAGCCAAGGGACAGGGTCATCCTACGAGCAGTACTTC.

This clone showed up just a few times. The chain combines TRBV29-1 with TRBJ2-2; 7 bases are shared with TRBD1. CDR3 length: 13 residues. Germline V gene sequence: CDR1 SQVTM, CDR2 ANQGSEA. J lost 6 bases, V lost 2 bases, and 3 bases had no gene match. Here the CDR3 DNA reads TGCAGCGTTGAACTGGGACAGTCCGGGGAGCTGTTTTTT. This sequence encodes CSVELGQSGELFF.